One sample yielded the 16 T cell receptor beta chains listed below, sequenced in a study of technical replicates of blood from a handful of donors. Produced via immunoSEQ multiplex PCR; TCRdb's table is partial and in-frame only. The profile covers approximately 70,000 clones, with about 97% appearing a single time and 0.25% to 0.3% taken by the ten largest. The sample was T cells isolated from PBMCs. The receptors were gathered from a human donor in good health.

This clone has only one observation. The chain recombines TRBV5-1 with TRBJ2-7; the match to TRBD1 covers 9 bases. V shed 7 bases, J shed 6 bases, and the junction held 2 bases outside the gene matches. The germline CDR1 and CDR2 sequences are SGHRS and YFSETQ. The CDR3 extends over 11 amino acids. DNA of the CDR3: TGCGCCAGCGAGACAGGGGGCGAGCAGTACTTC. Translated, it gives CASETGGEQYF.

The rearrangement links TRBV7-2 to TRBJ2-3; D unresolved. The V end lost 5 bases, the J end lost 8 bases, and 17 bases lay between the germline ends. Germline-derived CDR1 and CDR2 are SGHTA and FQGNSA. This CDR3 is 14 amino acids long. CDR3 in DNA: TGTGCCAGCAGCCTATCCTCACTGCCGGGTACGCAGTATTTT. Protein sequence: CASSLSSLPGTQYF.

V is TRBV4-3 and J is TRBJ2-5; perhaps TRBD2 as D (5 bases). The germline V gene has CDR1 LGHNA and CDR2 YSLEER. V lost 0 bases, J lost 3 bases, and 8 bases lay in between. This CDR3 contains 14 residues. The CDR3 loop is CASSQDLGEETQYF. CDR3 nucleotides: TGCGCCAGCAGCCAAGATCTCGGGGAAGAGACCCAGTACTTC.

The chain recombines TRBV14 with TRBJ1-2; the D is unclear. Germline V gives CDR1 SGHDN, CDR2 FVKESK. The CDR3 is 13 amino acids. Trimming removed 5 bases from V and 3 bases from J, with 10 bases in between. The CDR3 DNA is TGTGCCAGCAGCTCGGCGGGAGACTATGGCTACACCTTC. Protein product: CASSSAGDYGYTF. Full variable domain (rest looked up from reference TRBV14 and TRBJ1-2): EAGVTQFPSHSVIEKGQTVTLRCDPISGHDNLYWYRRVMGKEIKFLLHFVKESKQDESGMPNNRFLAERTGGTYSTLKVQPAELEDSGVYFCASSSAGDYGYTFGSGTRLTVV.

The chain recombines TRBV5-1 with TRBJ2-2, with D possibly TRBD2 on 6 matching bases. The germline V and J ends were trimmed by 3 bases and 5 bases, with 14 bases remaining between them. CDR1 and CDR2 from the germline V gene are SGHRS and YFSETQ. The CDR3 loop spans 15 amino acids. As DNA, the CDR3 is TGCGCCAGCAGCTATAGGGACTCGGCGACCGGGGAGCTGTTTTTT. It specifies CASSYRDSATGELFF. The variable domain in full, with the rest retrieved from reference TRBV5-1 and TRBJ2-2, is KAGVTQTPRYLIKTRGQQVTLSCSPISGHRSVSWYQQTPGQGLQFLFEYFSETQRNKGNFPGRFSGRQFSNSRSEMNVSTLELGDSALYLCASSYRDSATGELFFGEGSRLTVL.

V and J are TRBV6-6 and TRBJ2-2; TRBD2 agrees at 9 bases. Germline CDR1 is MNHNY and CDR2 is SVGAGI (reference sequence). V lost 7 bases, J lost 6 bases, and 6 bases stayed unmatched. This CDR3 contains 14 residues. CDR3 sequence reads: CASTLQRGAGELFF. Here the CDR3 DNA reads TGTGCCAGCACCCTACAGCGGGGGGCCGGGGAGCTGTTTTTT.

V and J are TRBV30 and TRBJ2-5, with TRBD2 matching over 11 bases. The CDR3 is made up of 15 amino acids. The germline CDR1 and CDR2 sequences are GTSNPN and SVGIG (reference sequence). The trim removed 3 bases at V and 4 bases at J, leaving 7 bases unmatched. CDR3 in amino acids: CAWSGFLAGGETQYF. DNA of the CDR3: TGTGCCTGGAGCGGGTTTCTAGCGGGAGGAGAGACCCAGTACTTC.

The V call is TRBV6-5, the J call TRBJ1-4; D is possibly TRBD1 (5 bases). Between the trimmed V and J ends, which lost 5 bases and 7 bases, there was a span of 11 bases. The CDR3 length is 13 residues. Germline-derived CDR1 and CDR2 are MNHEY and SVGAGI. This chain's CDR3 is CASSTGGVEKLFF. The DNA for the CDR3 is TGTGCCAGCAGTACGGGGGGAGTTGAAAAACTGTTTTTT.

The chain combines TRBV6-5 with TRBJ1-1; 12 nucleotides line up with TRBD1. V gave up 2 bases and J gave up 5 bases; unmatched junction bases: 6. Germline values: CDR1 MNHEY, CDR2 SVGAGI. This CDR3 is built from 16 residues. This chain's CDR3 is CASSYGGTGGSTEAFF. The CDR3 DNA reads as TGTGCCAGCAGTTACGGTGGGACAGGGGGCTCAACTGAAGCTTTCTTT.

The CDR3 region is CASSLRPSQGANFYGYTF. CDR3 sequence (DNA): TGTGCCAGCAGCTTAAGGCCCTCACAGGGGGCCAATTTCTATGGCTACACCTTC. The rearrangement uses TRBV11-2 and TRBJ1-2; 9 bases align to TRBD1. The germline V gene encodes CDR1 SGHAT and CDR2 FQNNGV. This CDR3 has 18 amino acids. The V and J ends lost 2 bases and 4 bases, in that order; junction bases with no gene match: 14.

The J gene is TRBJ1-5, the V gene TRBV28; D is unclear. V was shortened by 5 bases and J by 9 bases, with 8 bases between the two germline ends. The CDR3 contains 11 residues. The V gene's germline CDR1 is MDHEN and CDR2 SYDVKM. The CDR3 nucleotides are TGTGCCAGCAGTAGACTTCTGCCCCAGCATTTT. Translating it yields CASSRLLPQHF.

As DNA, the CDR3 is TGTGCCAGCAGTGACCGGGGAGGCAATGAGCAGTTCTTC. Its translation: CASSDRGGNEQFF. This chain connects TRBV2 to TRBJ2-1, with D possibly TRBD2 on 6 matching bases. The V gene lost 3 bases and the J gene lost 6 bases, with 9 bases spanning the gap. The CDR3 is made up of 13 amino acids. Germline V gives CDR1 SNHLY, CDR2 FYNNEI.

This chain uses TRBV21-1 with TRBJ1-1. TRBV21-1 constitutes a pseudogene. CDR3 size: 14 residues. CDR3 protein: CASSKGGANTEAFF. CDR3 coding DNA: TGTGCCAGCAGCAAAGGGGGAGCCAACACTGAAGCTTTCTTT.

The J gene is TRBJ1-1, the V gene TRBV5-6, with 10 bases matching TRBD1. Germline-derived CDR1 and CDR2 are SGHDT and YYEEEE. The CDR3 consists of 15 residues. Trimming took 4 bases from V and 7 from J; bases not matched to a gene: 10. The CDR3, as DNA: TGTGCCAGCAGCCCGGCCCCGACAGGGGGCGGTGAAGCTTTCTTT. It translates to CASSPAPTGGGEAFF.

V is TRBV6-5 and J is TRBJ1-2; D ambiguous. The CDR3 extends over 13 amino acids. V lost 2 bases and J 4 bases, leaving 8 bases between the germline ends. Germline V CDR1 and CDR2: MNHEY, SVGAGI. The CDR3 reads CASSYEGSYGYTF. CDR3 bases: TGTGCCAGCAGTTACGAGGGCTCCTATGGCTACACCTTC.

The J gene is TRBJ2-2, the V gene TRBV4-3; D remains unclear. This CDR3 contains 16 residues. V was cut by 0 bases and J by 7 bases, with 15 bases left in between. CDR1 LGHNA and CDR2 YSLEER come from the germline V gene. The CDR3 loop reads CASSQDQLLKFGELFF. CDR3 bases: TGCGCCAGCAGCCAAGATCAACTCTTAAAGTTCGGGGAGCTGTTTTTT.